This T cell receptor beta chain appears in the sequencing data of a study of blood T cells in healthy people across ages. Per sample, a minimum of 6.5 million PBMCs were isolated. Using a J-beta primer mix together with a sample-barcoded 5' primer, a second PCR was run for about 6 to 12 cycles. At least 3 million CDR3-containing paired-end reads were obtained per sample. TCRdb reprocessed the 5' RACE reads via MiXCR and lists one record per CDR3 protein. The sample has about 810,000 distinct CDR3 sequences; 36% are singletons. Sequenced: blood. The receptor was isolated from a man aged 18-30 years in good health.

DNA for the CDR3: TGTGCCAGCAGTGAACCTAGCGGGAGGTACGAGCAGTACTTC. It translates to CASSEPSGRYEQYF. The chain is built from TRBV2 and TRBJ2-7, with TRBD2 identical over 11 bases. V lost 2 bases to trimming and J lost 4 bases; unmatched junction nucleotides: 1. Germline CDR1 reads SNHLY; CDR2 reads FYNNEI. CDR3 size: 14 residues.